The 16 T cell receptor gamma chains below were found in one sample sequenced in a study of gamma delta lymphoproliferative disorders and STAT genes (dated by TCRdb to the late 2010s). For both patients and controls, peripheral blood mononuclear cells were isolated, and the genomic DNA from these cells was used for TCR sequencing. The library relied on multiplex PCR. Sequencing took place on an Illumina MiSeq. Public reads were reanalyzed in TCRdb with CATT, and rows carrying the same DNA were merged afterwards. The sample profile shows approximately 2,000 gamma-chain clones; 7% of them were found once. The ten top clones hold more than 55% of the sample. The specimen sequenced was blood. The receptors were gathered from a human donor with gamma-delta T-cell large granular lymphocyte leukemia.

This clone is judged medium-sized. The chain recombines TRGV10 with TRGJ1 or TRGJ2. TCRdb does not report a J gene; here it was assigned by matching the DNA to germline references. TRGV10 is filed as an ORF, its function uncertain. Germline trimming cut 8 bases from V and 0 bases from J; bases unmatched to any gene: 11. There are 15 residues in the CDR3. CDR3 region: CAAWDFPKNYYKKLF. Written as DNA, the CDR3 is TGTGCTGCGTGGGATTTCCCCAAGAATTATTATAAGAAACTCTTT.

By share, this clone counts as medium-sized. TCRdb pairs this DNA with a much larger clone's protein that differs at residue 9, likely a read error; the protein shown was translated from the DNA. The gene calls are TRGV9 and TRGJP. Germline matching of the DNA provided the J gene here, since TCRdb leaves it blank. CDR3 length equals 16 residues. Germline loops: CDR1 GITISATS, CDR2 ISYDGTV (reference sequence). CDR3 in amino acids: CALWEDRESGKKIKVF. CDR3 DNA: TGTGCCTTGTGGGAGGATCGAGAGTCGGGCAAAAAAATCAAGGTATTT.

Judged by abundance, this clone is medium-sized. The CDR3 spells CATWRLGGYCSDWIKTF. The CDR3 DNA sequence: TGTGCCACCTGGCGCCTAGGGGGATATTGTAGTGATTGGATCAAGACGTTT. This rearrangement joins TRGV2 to TRGJP2. No J segment appears in TCRdb, so it was assigned here by matching the sequence to germline. Germline assignment: CDR1 EGSNGY and CDR2 YDSYNSKV. V lost 6 bases and J lost 3; bases outside the gene matches: 16. The CDR3 contains 17 residues.

The table lists this clone with many counts. The J gene is TRGJ1 or TRGJ2, the V gene TRGV8. TCRdb records no J gene; here it was assigned by comparing the DNA to germline. The CDR3 is made up of 13 amino acids. Germline CDR1 is VENAVY and CDR2 is YDSYNSRV. J was trimmed by 10 bases and V by 8 bases; bases with no gene match: 17. The CDR3 protein is CATSVNYKGKKLF. The CDR3 DNA follows: TGTGCCACCTCTGTTAACTATAAGGGGAAGAAACTCTTT.

This clone is labeled medium-sized. This chain links TRGV2 with TRGJ1 or TRGJ2. Matching the DNA to germline supplied the J gene, which TCRdb does not give. CDR1 and CDR2 from the germline V gene are EGSNGY and YDSYNSKV. This CDR3 comprises 14 residues. The junction had 7 bases not matched to a gene; V was cut back by 0 bases and J by 5 bases. The CDR3 nucleotides read TGTGCCACCTGGGACGGGAGGTGCGATTATAAGAAACTCTTT. It yields the protein CATWDGRCDYKKLF.

By proportion, this clone is medium-sized (0.01 to 0.1%). The chain uses TRGV2 and TRGJ1 or TRGJ2. Here the J gene was assigned by germline matching of the DNA, as TCRdb has none. This CDR3 has 15 residues. V trimming: 0 bases; J trimming: 6 bases; junction bases outside the gene matches: 11. Germline loops: CDR1 EGSNGY, CDR2 YDSYNSKV. The CDR3 is CATWDGPVITYKKLF. CDR3 nucleotides: TGTGCCACCTGGGACGGGCCTGTGATAACTTATAAGAAACTCTTT.

This clone was picked up a small number of times. The CDR3 reads CATWDGLRYKKLF. The CDR3, as DNA: TGTGCCACCTGGGACGGGCTCCGTTATAAGAAACTCTTT. This chain links TRGV2 with TRGJ1 or TRGJ2. As TCRdb names no J gene, one was assigned here on the basis of a DNA match to germline. Germline V gives CDR1 EGSNGY, CDR2 YDSYNSKV. This CDR3 spans 13 amino acids. V lost 0 bases to trimming and J lost 6 bases; unmatched junction nucleotides: 5.

Judged by abundance, this clone is medium-sized. The chain uses TRGV11 and TRGJ1 or TRGJ2. The J gene, not given by TCRdb, was assigned here from a germline match of the nucleotide sequence. TRGV11 qualifies as an ORF whose function is uncertain. V was clipped by 6 bases and J by 12 bases; unmatched bases: 17. The CDR3 has 14 amino acids. CDR3 protein: CACWIRIGKIGKLF. The CDR3 region has the DNA TGTGCCTGCTGGATTCGCATAGGAAAAATTGGGAAACTCTTT.

This clone counts as large. The chain joins TRGV9 to TRGJP. The J gene, left out of TCRdb, was set here by checking the DNA against germline. This CDR3 comprises 16 residues. Germline CDR1 reads GITISATS; CDR2 reads ISYDGTV (reference sequence). With V trimmed by 5 bases and J by 8 bases, 9 bases remained unmatched. The CDR3 loop reads CALWVKSQLGKKIKVF. In nucleotides, the CDR3 is TGTGCCTTGTGGGTTAAGTCTCAGTTGGGCAAAAAAATCAAGGTATTT.

The chain recombines TRGV11 with TRGJ1 or TRGJ2. Germline matching of the DNA provided the J gene here, since TCRdb leaves it blank. TRGV11 is recorded as an ORF, its role being uncertain. CDR3 size: 12 residues. J lost 4 bases, V lost 7 bases, and 4 bases had no gene match. The DNA of the CDR3 is TGTGCCTGCTGGATCGAATATTATAAGAAACTCTTT. Protein sequence: CACWIEYYKKLF.

Sample share makes this clone medium-sized. The CDR3: CATWDGLKKLF. CDR3 coding DNA: TGTGCCACCTGGGACGGGCTGAAGAAACTCTTT. The genes are TRGV2 and TRGJ1 or TRGJ2. As TCRdb names no J gene, one was assigned here on the basis of a DNA match to germline. The germline V gene has CDR1 EGSNGY and CDR2 YDSYNSKV. The CDR3 totals 11 residues. V was pared by 0 bases and J by 10 bases, with 3 bases of the junction left unmatched.

This clone has a count of ten or more. V gene TRGV2 combines with J gene TRGJ1 or TRGJ2. The J gene is not listed in TCRdb, so it was assigned here from a DNA match to germline. Trimming at V came to 2 bases and at J to 12 bases, leaving 4 bases not matched to a gene. The CDR3 has 10 residues. The germline V gene has CDR1 EGSNGY and CDR2 YDSYNSKV. In DNA, the CDR3 is TGTGCCACCTGGGACGTAGGGAAACTCTTT. Protein product: CATWDVGKLF.

This clone was found many times. V and J are TRGV9 and TRGJ1 or TRGJ2. Assignment of the J gene here rests on matching the DNA to germline, because TCRdb gives none. The trim removed 3 bases at V and 1 base at J, leaving 3 bases unmatched. From germline, CDR1 is GITISATS and CDR2 ISYDGTV (reference sequence). This CDR3 contains 13 residues. The CDR3 DNA reads TGTGCCTTGTGGGAGACTAATTATTATAAGAAACTCTTT. It yields the protein CALWETNYYKKLF.

By proportion, this clone is medium-sized. Other DNA sequences in this sample translate to the same CDR3. The chain recombines TRGV2 with TRGJ1 or TRGJ2. No J gene was available from TCRdb, and it was assigned here by a germline match of the DNA. Germline-derived CDR1 and CDR2 are EGSNGY and YDSYNSKV. This CDR3 region has 11 residues. V dropped 0 bases and J dropped 12; count of bases not matched to a gene: 5. The CDR3 DNA follows: TGTGCCACCTGGGACGGGCTGGGGAAACTCTTT. It encodes CATWDGLGKLF.

In its sample, this clone is medium-sized. The V and J genes are TRGV11 and TRGJ1 or TRGJ2. The J gene, absent from TCRdb, was called here by matching the DNA to germline. TRGV11 is identified as an open reading frame with a role that is uncertain. With V trimmed by 8 bases and J by 3 bases, 13 bases remained unmatched. The CDR3 is 15 residues long. The CDR3 loop is CACWRRGRGYYKKLF. CDR3 in DNA: TGTGCCTGCTGGAGGCGAGGTAGGGGTTATTATAAGAAACTCTTT.

This clone was seen a handful of times. Other DNA variants within this sample encode the same CDR3. This chain joins TRGV2 and TRGJ1 or TRGJ2. TCRdb gives no J gene; it was assigned here by matching the DNA to germline. Germline values: CDR1 EGSNGY, CDR2 YDSYNSKV. V dropped 1 base and J dropped 9; count of bases not matched to a gene: 0. The CDR3 contains 10 residues. CDR3 loop: CATWDGKKLF. In nucleotides, the CDR3 is TGTGCCACCTGGGACGGTAAGAAACTCTTT.